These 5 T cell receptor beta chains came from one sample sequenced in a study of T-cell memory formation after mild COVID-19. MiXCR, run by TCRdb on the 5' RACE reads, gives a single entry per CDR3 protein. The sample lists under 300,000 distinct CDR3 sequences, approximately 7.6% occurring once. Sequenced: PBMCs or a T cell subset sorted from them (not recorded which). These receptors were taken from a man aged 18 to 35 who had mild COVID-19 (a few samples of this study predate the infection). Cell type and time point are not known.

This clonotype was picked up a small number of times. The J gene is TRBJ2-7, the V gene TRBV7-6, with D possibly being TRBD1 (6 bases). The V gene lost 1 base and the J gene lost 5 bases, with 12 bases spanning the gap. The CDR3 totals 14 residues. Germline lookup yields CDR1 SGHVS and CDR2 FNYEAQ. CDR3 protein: CASSLVAGANEQYF. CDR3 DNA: TGTGCCAGCAGCTTAGTGGCAGGGGCCAACGAGCAGTACTTC.

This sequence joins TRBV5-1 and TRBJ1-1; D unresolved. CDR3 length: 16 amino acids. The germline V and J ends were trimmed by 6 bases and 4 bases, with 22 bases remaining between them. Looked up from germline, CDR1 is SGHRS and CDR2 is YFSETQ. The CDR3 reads CASTVGRVRIVTEAFF. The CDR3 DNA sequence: TGCGCCAGCACCGTTGGGAGGGTGAGAATTGTCACTGAAGCTTTCTTT.

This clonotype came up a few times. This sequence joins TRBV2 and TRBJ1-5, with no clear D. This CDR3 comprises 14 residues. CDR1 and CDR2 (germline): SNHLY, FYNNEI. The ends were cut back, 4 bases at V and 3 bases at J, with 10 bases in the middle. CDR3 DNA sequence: TGTGCCAGCAGTGCCATCAGGAACAATCAGCCCCAGCATTTT. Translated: CASSAIRNNQPQHF. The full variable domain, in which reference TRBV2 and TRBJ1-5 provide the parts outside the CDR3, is EPEVTQTPSHQVTQMGQEVILRCVPISNHLYFYWYRQILGQKVEFLVSFYNNEISEKSEIFDDQFSVERPDGSNFTLKIRSTKLEDSAMYFCASSAIRNNQPQHFGDGTRLSIL.

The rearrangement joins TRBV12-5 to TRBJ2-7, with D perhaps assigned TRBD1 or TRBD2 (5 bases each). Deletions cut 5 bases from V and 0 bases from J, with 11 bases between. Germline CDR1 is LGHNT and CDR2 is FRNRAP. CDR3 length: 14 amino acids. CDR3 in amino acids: CASGLGTVSYEQYF. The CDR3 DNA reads TGTGCTAGTGGTCTCGGGACGGTCTCCTACGAGCAGTACTTC. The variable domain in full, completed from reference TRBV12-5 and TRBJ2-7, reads DARVTQTPRHKVTEMGQEVTMRCQPILGHNTVFWYRQTMMQGLELLAYFRNRAPLDDSGMPKDRFSAEMPDATLATLKIQPSEPRDSAVYFCASGLGTVSYEQYFGPGTRLTVT.

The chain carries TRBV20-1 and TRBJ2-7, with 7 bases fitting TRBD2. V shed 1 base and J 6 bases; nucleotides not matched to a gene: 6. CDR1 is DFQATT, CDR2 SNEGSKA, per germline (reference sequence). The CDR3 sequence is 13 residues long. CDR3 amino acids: CSARGAGPLEQYV. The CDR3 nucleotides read TGCAGTGCTAGAGGAGCGGGACCCCTCGAGCAGTACGTC.